This T cell receptor (beta chain) was identified during a study of identical twins. General study points: With beta out-of-frame sequences, excess sharing by twins was weaker. An excess of low generation probability was shown by twin-shared out-of-frame alpha sequences. Models underpredicted monozygotic twin sharing of out-of-frame TCR alpha.

This clonotype was seen only a few times. The target antigen is unknown. MiXCR was run by TCRdb on the 5' RACE reads, yielding one entry per CDR3 protein. The profile shows 1.5 million to 2 million distinct CDR3 sequences, about 32% of them singletons. Sequenced material: cord blood. The source of this sequence is a newborn girl in good health.

This CDR3 is CASSLPPGAGDNEKLFF. CDR3 nucleotide sequence: TGTGCCAGCAGCTTGCCCCCCGGGGCAGGGGATAATGAAAAACTGTTTTTT. The J gene is TRBJ1-4, the V gene TRBV5-6, with D tentatively TRBD1 (6 bases). Germline CDR1 is SGHDT and CDR2 is YYEEEE. The CDR3 loop spans 17 amino acids. V was clipped by 1 base and J by 4 bases, with 17 bases between them.